These T cell receptor beta chains were read from a single sample in a study of Ad26.COV2.S vaccination and SARS-CoV-2 variants. Data came from immunoSEQ multiplex PCR; TCRdb stores just in-frame clones and leaves some out. The top ten clones hold about 1.7% of a sample with roughly 400,000 clones, about nine tenths of them seen once. The starting material was peripheral blood, obtained in a trial of Ad26.COV2.S vaccine versus placebo. These receptors all stem from a person aged 18-65 years who received the Ad26.COV2.S COVID-19 vaccine or a placebo. Both conserved end residues are part of each CDR3. D genes are given only for firm matches. Rows give clone size only sometimes, using once, few, many, or a class for an expanded clone.

CDR3nt	CDR3aa	v_gene	abundance	j_gene	d_gene
TGTGCCTGGAGTGTACCGGGGGGCTATTCGAAATTT	CAWSVPGGYSKF	TRBV30	NA	TRBJ1-6	NA
TGTGCCAGCAGCTTTCCGGACAGGGGGAATTCACCCCTCCACTTT	CASSFPDRGNSPLHF	TRBV7-9	NA	TRBJ1-6	TRBD1
TGTGCCAGCAGCTCGCGGACACGGAACACTGAAGCTTTCTTT	CASSSRTRNTEAFF	TRBV7-2	once	TRBJ1-1	NA
TGTGCCTGCTTAACAGGGCTCGGTTTCGGCTACACCTTC	CACLTGLGFGYTF	TRBV30	NA	TRBJ1-2	NA
TGCAGCGTCGCACTAGGTGCAACTAATGAAAAACTGTTTTTT	CSVALGATNEKLFF	TRBV29-1	NA	TRBJ1-4	NA
TGCGCCAGCAGCCAAGTAATTGGCACAGATACGCAGTATTTT	CASSQVIGTDTQYF	TRBV4-3	NA	TRBJ2-3	NA
TGTGCCAGCTCACCAGAAAGGGCGGGCAGCTATGGCTACACCTTC	CASSPERAGSYGYTF	TRBV18	NA	TRBJ1-2	NA
TGTGCCAGCAGCGTTTGGGAGAACACTGAAGCTTTCTTT	CASSVWENTEAFF	TRBV9	NA	TRBJ1-1	NA
TGTGCCAGCAGCCAAGGTACCGGGACAGTCAACATATATGGCTACACCTTC	CASSQGTGTVNIYGYTF	TRBV3-1/TRBV3-2	NA	TRBJ1-2	TRBD1
TGTGCCAGCAGTTTATTAGCAGGGAGCAATCAGCCCCAGCATTTT	CASSLLAGSNQPQHF	TRBV27	NA	TRBJ1-5	NA
TGTGCCAGTAGTAATCGGGCCACCTTTTCCGCGAACACCGGGGAGCTGTTTTTT	CASSNRATFSANTGELFF	TRBV19	NA	TRBJ2-2	NA
TGTGCCAGCAGTTACTCCGCACTAGCGACTAGCACAGATACGCAGTATTTT	CASSYSALATSTDTQYF	TRBV6-2/TRBV6-3	NA	TRBJ2-3	TRBD2
TGTGCCAGCAGCGCGACAGGGTTCAATGAGCAGTTCTTC	CASSATGFNEQFF	TRBV9	NA	TRBJ2-1	TRBD1
TGTGCCAGCAGTCCGCGGCCGAGCAACTACAGGGATGGCAATCAGCCCCAGCATTTT	CASSPRPSNYRDGNQPQHF	TRBV28	NA	TRBJ1-5	NA
TGCGCCAGCCCGAGGGTAAGCAATCAGCCCCAGCATTTT	CASPRVSNQPQHF	TRBV5-1	NA	TRBJ1-5	NA
TGTGCCAGTAGTATAGACAGGGAGGGCAATCAGCCCCAGCATTTT	CASSIDREGNQPQHF	TRBV19	NA	TRBJ1-5	NA
TGTGCCAGCAGCCCCGGGACTAGCGGGGGAGATAGTCGCTCCGGGGAGCTGTTTTTT	CASSPGTSGGDSRSGELFF	TRBV7-9	few	TRBJ2-2	TRBD2
TGCGCCAGCAGCCCGGGGGGCCAAGGGACCCAAGAGACCCAGTACTTC	CASSPGGQGTQETQYF	TRBV4-3	NA	TRBJ2-5	NA
TGTGCCAGCAGCTCAGGACTAGCGGGGGGGCTTGGGGAGCAGTTCTTC	CASSSGLAGGLGEQFF	TRBV7-2	NA	TRBJ2-1	TRBD2
TGTGCCACCCAGGCGGGGGGCTCGTCCTACGAGCAGTACTTC	CATQAGGSSYEQYF	TRBV6-6	NA	TRBJ2-7	TRBD2
TGCGCCAGCAGCTTGGAGGCCCGGGGCGGGGGGACGGAGACCCAGTACTTC	CASSLEARGGGTETQYF	TRBV5-1	NA	TRBJ2-5	TRBD2
TGTGCCAGCAGTTACGAGGAAGGGGGAAATACGCAGTATTTT	CASSYEEGGNTQYF	TRBV6-5	NA	TRBJ2-3	NA
TGTGCCTGGAACATACAGGGTGTACGAGAGACCCAGTACTTC	CAWNIQGVRETQYF	TRBV30	NA	TRBJ2-5	NA
TGTGCCATCAGTGAGTCCTACTCTGGAAACACCATATATTTT	CAISESYSGNTIYF	TRBV10-3	NA	TRBJ1-3	NA
TGTGCCTGGAGTGTACGCAGTAACTATGGCTACACCTTC	CAWSVRSNYGYTF	TRBV30	NA	TRBJ1-2	NA
TGTGCCAGCAGCCCCGTGGGGGTAGCGGGGCAAGCCAAAAACATTCAGTACTTC	CASSPVGVAGQAKNIQYF	TRBV7-9	NA	TRBJ2-4	TRBD2
TGTGCCAGCAGCGTAGGACAGGTTTCGAACACTGAAGCTTTCTTT	CASSVGQVSNTEAFF	TRBV5-4	few	TRBJ1-1	TRBD1
TGTGCCAGCAGCTCCGTCGACCTGGACACTGAAGCTTTCTTT	CASSSVDLDTEAFF	TRBV7-9	few	TRBJ1-1	NA
TGTGCCAGCAGCTTAATAGCGGGGTCGTACAATGAGCAGTTCTTC	CASSLIAGSYNEQFF	TRBV5-4	NA	TRBJ2-1	TRBD2
TGTGCCAGCAGTCCCGGTCGTCAGATTAATGAAAAACTGTTTTTT	CASSPGRQINEKLFF	TRBV11-2	once	TRBJ1-4	NA
TGTGCCAGCTCACAACTGACAGGGCCGAACACCGGGGAGCTGTTTTTT	CASSQLTGPNTGELFF	TRBV18	NA	TRBJ2-2	TRBD1
TGTGCCAGCAACCTGGGACAGGGGCTATACGAGCAGTACTTC	CASNLGQGLYEQYF	TRBV28	NA	TRBJ2-7	TRBD1
TGTGCCAGCAGCACCTGGACAGGCAGACCAATGAACACTGAAGCTTTCTTT	CASSTWTGRPMNTEAFF	TRBV7-2	NA	TRBJ1-1	TRBD1
TGCGCCAGCAGTGAAGGGGACAGGGGGCACCAACAGCCCCAGCATTTT	CASSEGDRGHQQPQHF	TRBV10-2	few	TRBJ1-5	TRBD1
TGTGCCAGCAGCTCACCTGGGCCCGCAATTAGCTCCTACGAGCAGTACTTC	CASSSPGPAISSYEQYF	TRBV6-2/TRBV6-3	NA	TRBJ2-7	NA
TGTGCCAGTAGGACAGGCTGGCAACAAGAGGTCGGGGAGCTGTTTTTT	CASRTGWQQEVGELFF	TRBV19	NA	TRBJ2-2	NA
TGTGCCAGCAGTCTTTTAGATACGCAGTATTTT	CASSLLDTQYF	TRBV5-5	NA	TRBJ2-3	NA
TGCGCCAGCAGTGATTATTCGGGACAGGGGGGATACGAGCAGTACTTC	CASSDYSGQGGYEQYF	TRBV10-2	few	TRBJ2-7	TRBD1
TGTGCCAGCAGCGGACAGGCGAACACTGAAGCTTTCTTT	CASSGQANTEAFF	TRBV2	NA	TRBJ1-1	TRBD1
TGTGCCAGCAGTATGCAGGGACGCAATCAGCCCCAGCATTTT	CASSMQGRNQPQHF	TRBV25-1	NA	TRBJ1-5	NA
TGTGCCAGCAGCCAAGGGGGGGAGATCAAAAACATTCAGTACTTC	CASSQGGEIKNIQYF	TRBV3-1/TRBV3-2	NA	TRBJ2-4	NA
TGTGCCAGCAGCTTAGAGTTTACGGAGACCCAGTACTTC	CASSLEFTETQYF	TRBV7-9	NA	TRBJ2-5	NA
TGTGCCAGCTCACCTCTGGGGAACACAGATACGCAGTATTTT	CASSPLGNTDTQYF	TRBV18	NA	TRBJ2-3	NA
TGTGCCAGCAGCCAAGAAAGGGACCGGGACAGGGCCTCCAATGAGCAGTTCTTC	CASSQERDRDRASNEQFF	TRBV3-1/TRBV3-2	once	TRBJ2-1	TRBD1
TGTGCCAGCAGCTTAGGGGCGATCGATCAGCCCCAGCATTTT	CASSLGAIDQPQHF	TRBV11-2	NA	TRBJ1-5	NA
TGTGCCAGCAGCCAGGGGGGCGCAGCTTTCTTT	CASSQGGAAFF	TRBV3-1/TRBV3-2	NA	TRBJ1-1	NA
TGTGCCAGCAGCCGGAGGGTTTACACCGGGGAGCTGTTTTTT	CASSRRVYTGELFF	TRBV3-1/TRBV3-2	NA	TRBJ2-2	NA
TGTGCCAGCAGTGCAACGGTCGGTGATTCACCCCTCCACTTT	CASSATVGDSPLHF	TRBV27	NA	TRBJ1-6	NA
TGTGCCAGTAGTCTACAGGGATCTGGAAACACCATATATTTT	CASSLQGSGNTIYF	TRBV19	NA	TRBJ1-3	NA
TGTGCCAGCAGTTTATTTGCCTATGGCTACACCTTC	CASSLFAYGYTF	TRBV12-3/TRBV12-4	NA	TRBJ1-2	NA
TGTGCCAGCAGTTCCGGGACAGGGCATGGCTACACCTTC	CASSSGTGHGYTF	TRBV12-3/TRBV12-4	NA	TRBJ1-2	TRBD1
TGTGCCAGCAGCGCATTCAGTTCGTTAAACACTGAAGCTTTCTTT	CASSAFSSLNTEAFF	TRBV9	NA	TRBJ1-1	NA
TGTGCCAGCAGCTTATCTGGGTACGAGCAGTTCTTC	CASSLSGYEQFF	TRBV7-9	NA	TRBJ2-1	NA
TGTGCCAGTAGTACCACCGGGACAATTAGTACACCCCTCCACTTT	CASSTTGTISTPLHF	TRBV19	few	TRBJ1-6	NA
TGCGCCAGCAGCCAAGAGGACAAGAACACTGAAGCTTTCTTT	CASSQEDKNTEAFF	TRBV4-3	NA	TRBJ1-1	NA
TGTGCCACCGTCCAGGGACGAGGCTACACCTTC	CATVQGRGYTF	TRBV19	NA	TRBJ1-2	NA
TGTGCCAGCAGCTTTCGTATGTCGGGCGAGCAGTTCTTC	CASSFRMSGEQFF	TRBV7-9	NA	TRBJ2-1	NA
TGTGCCAGTAGTATGGGAGAGGGGAGTACCTACGAGCAGTACTTC	CASSMGEGSTYEQYF	TRBV19	NA	TRBJ2-7	NA